The entry below describes one TCR beta chain. What it recognizes is unknown. TCR beta CDR3 region amplification was performed from RNA transcripts. A set of HTBI primers served as the primers for a first-round RT-PCR of the TCR CDR3. One entry per CDR3 protein results from TCRdb running MiXCR on the multiplex PCR reads. The sample gives around 760,000 distinct CDR3 sequences, under 45% of which show up once; around 30% is in the top ten. The sample originates from a study of T cells in Graves' hyperthyroidism and ophthalmopathy. Points from the study as a whole: Most thyroid-expanded clonotypes above 0.001 were also found in blood.

CDR1 SGHTA and CDR2 FQGNSA come from the germline V gene. Trimming at V came to 3 bases and at J to 5 bases, leaving 9 bases not matched to a gene. The CDR3 sequence is 16 residues long. The chain is built from TRBV7-2 and TRBJ2-3, with 9 positions matching TRBD2. The sequence derives from a woman aged 40 to 50 with Graves' hyperthyroidism. The specimen sequenced was blood. The CDR3 region is CASSFRSGGSGDTQYF. Written as DNA, the CDR3 is TGTGCCAGCAGCTTTCGGAGCGGGGGGTCCGGAGATACGCAGTATTTT. The full variable domain, its missing parts supplied by reference TRBV7-2 and TRBJ2-3, is GAGVSQSPSNKVTEKGKDVELRCDPISGHTALYWYRQSLGQGLEFLIYFQGNSAPDKSGLPSDRFSAERTGGSVSTLTIQRTQQEDSAVYLCASSFRSGGSGDTQYFGPGTRLTVL.